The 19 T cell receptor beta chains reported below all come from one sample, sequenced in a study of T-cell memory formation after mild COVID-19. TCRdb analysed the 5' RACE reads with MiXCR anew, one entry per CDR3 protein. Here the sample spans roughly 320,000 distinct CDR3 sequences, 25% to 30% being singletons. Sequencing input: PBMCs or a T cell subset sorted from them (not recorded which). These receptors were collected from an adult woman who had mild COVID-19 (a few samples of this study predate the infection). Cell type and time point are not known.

Written as DNA, the CDR3 is TGTGCCAGCAGCGTAGCGGAAGGGTCTCAGCAGTACTTC. Protein: CASSVAEGSQQYF. The chain links TRBV9 to TRBJ2-7; unclear D gene. The V and J ends lost 0 bases and 8 bases respectively, with 12 bases between them. The CDR3 runs to 13 residues. Germline lookup yields CDR1 SGDLS and CDR2 YYNGEE.

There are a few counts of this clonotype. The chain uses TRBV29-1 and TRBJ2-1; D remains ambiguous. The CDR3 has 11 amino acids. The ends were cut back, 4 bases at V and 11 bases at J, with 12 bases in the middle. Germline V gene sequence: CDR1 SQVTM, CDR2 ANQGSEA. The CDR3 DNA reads TGCAGCGTTGCCGGTTCGGAGAAGCAGTTCTTC. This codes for CSVAGSEKQFF.

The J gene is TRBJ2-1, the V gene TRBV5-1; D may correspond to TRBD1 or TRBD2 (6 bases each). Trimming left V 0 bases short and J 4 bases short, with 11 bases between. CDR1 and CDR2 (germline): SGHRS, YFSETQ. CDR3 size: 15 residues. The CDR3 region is CASSLDGGGYNEQFF. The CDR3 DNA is TGCGCCAGCAGCTTGGACGGGGGCGGTTACAATGAGCAGTTCTTC.

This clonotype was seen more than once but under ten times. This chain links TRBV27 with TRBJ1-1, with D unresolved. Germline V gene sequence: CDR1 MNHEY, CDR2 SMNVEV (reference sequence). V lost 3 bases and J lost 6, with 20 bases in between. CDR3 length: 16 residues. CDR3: CASSFGPWEGASEAFF. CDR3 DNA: TGTGCCAGCAGTTTTGGCCCATGGGAGGGCGCGTCTGAAGCTTTCTTT.

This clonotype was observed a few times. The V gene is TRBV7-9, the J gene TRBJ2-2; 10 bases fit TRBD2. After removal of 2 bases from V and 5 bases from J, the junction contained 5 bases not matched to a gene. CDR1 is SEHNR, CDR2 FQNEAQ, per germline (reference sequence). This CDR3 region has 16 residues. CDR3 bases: TGTGCCAGCAGCTTATTTCTAGCGGGAGTAACCGGGGAGCTGTTTTTT. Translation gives CASSLFLAGVTGELFF.

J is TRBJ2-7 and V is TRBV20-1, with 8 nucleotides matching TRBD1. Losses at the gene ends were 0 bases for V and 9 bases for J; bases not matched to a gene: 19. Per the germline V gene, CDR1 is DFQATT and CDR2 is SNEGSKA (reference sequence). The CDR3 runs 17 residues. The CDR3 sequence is CSARDAGTGGGLKGQYF. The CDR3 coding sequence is TGCAGTGCTAGAGATGCGGGGACAGGAGGAGGGCTTAAGGGGCAGTACTTC.

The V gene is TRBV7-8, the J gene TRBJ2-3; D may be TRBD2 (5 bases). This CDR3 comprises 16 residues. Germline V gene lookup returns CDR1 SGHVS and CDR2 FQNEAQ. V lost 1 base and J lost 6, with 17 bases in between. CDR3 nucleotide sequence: TGTGCCAGCAGCTTAGAAGCTAGCCCCCCGCTGGATACGCAGTATTTT. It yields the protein CASSLEASPPLDTQYF.

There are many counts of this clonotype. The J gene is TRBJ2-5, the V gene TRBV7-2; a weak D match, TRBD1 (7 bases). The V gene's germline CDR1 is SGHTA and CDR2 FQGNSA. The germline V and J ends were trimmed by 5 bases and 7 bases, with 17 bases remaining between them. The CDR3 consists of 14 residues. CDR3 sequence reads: CASSATGTEGTQYF. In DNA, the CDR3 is TGTGCCAGCAGCGCGACAGGGACTGAGGGGACCCAGTACTTC.

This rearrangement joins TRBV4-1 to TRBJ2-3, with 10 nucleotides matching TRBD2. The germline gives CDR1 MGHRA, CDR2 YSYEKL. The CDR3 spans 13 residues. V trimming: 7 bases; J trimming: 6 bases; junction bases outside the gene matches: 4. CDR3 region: CASKAGGSDTQYF. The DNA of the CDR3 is TGCGCCAGCAAAGCGGGGGGGTCGGATACGCAGTATTTT.

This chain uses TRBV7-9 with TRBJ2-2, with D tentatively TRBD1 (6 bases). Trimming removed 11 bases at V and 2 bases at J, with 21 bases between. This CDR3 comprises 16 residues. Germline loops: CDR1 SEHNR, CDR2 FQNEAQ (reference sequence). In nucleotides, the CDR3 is TGTGCCGGACCCAGCAGGGGAGTAGCTAACACCGGGGAGCTGTTTTTT. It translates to CAGPSRGVANTGELFF. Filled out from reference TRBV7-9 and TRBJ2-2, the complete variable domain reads DTGVSQNPRHKITKRGQNVTFRCDPISEHNRLYWYRQTLGQGPEFLTYFQNEAQLEKSRLLSDRFSAERPKGSFSTLEIQRTEQGDSAMYLCAGPSRGVANTGELFFGEGSRLTVL.

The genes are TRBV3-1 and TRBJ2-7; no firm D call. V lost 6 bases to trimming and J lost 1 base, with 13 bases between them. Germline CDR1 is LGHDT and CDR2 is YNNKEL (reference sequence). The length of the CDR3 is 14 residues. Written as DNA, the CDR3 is TGTGCCAGCAGTCCAAATTGGCTGTCCTACGAGCAGTACTTC. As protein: CASSPNWLSYEQYF.

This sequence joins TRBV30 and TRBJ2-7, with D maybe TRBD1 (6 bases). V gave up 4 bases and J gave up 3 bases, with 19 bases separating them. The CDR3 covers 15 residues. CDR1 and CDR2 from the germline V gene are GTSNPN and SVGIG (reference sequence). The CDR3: CAWTPQGRWIYEQYF. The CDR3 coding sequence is TGTGCCTGGACCCCCCAGGGGCGATGGATCTACGAGCAGTACTTC.

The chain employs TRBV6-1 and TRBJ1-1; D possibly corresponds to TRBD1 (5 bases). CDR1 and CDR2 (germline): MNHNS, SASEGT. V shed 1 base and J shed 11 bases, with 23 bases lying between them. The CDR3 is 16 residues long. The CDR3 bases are TGTGCCAGCAGTGAAGGGGCAGCTAAACTCCGCCGGGGGGCTTTCTTT. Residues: CASSEGAAKLRRGAFF.

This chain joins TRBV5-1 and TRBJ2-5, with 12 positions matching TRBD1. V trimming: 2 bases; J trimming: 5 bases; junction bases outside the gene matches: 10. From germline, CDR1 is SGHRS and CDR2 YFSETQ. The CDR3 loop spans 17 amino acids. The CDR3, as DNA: TGCGCCAGCAGCTTAACCGGGACAGGGGGCTTAAGGGAGACCCAGTACTTC. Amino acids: CASSLTGTGGLRETQYF.

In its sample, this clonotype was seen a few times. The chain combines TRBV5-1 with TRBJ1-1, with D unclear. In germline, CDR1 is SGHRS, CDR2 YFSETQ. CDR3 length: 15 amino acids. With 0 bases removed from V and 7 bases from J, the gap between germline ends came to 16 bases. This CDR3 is CASSLEVGLQNEAFF. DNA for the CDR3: TGCGCCAGCAGCTTGGAGGTAGGACTGCAGAATGAAGCTTTCTTT.

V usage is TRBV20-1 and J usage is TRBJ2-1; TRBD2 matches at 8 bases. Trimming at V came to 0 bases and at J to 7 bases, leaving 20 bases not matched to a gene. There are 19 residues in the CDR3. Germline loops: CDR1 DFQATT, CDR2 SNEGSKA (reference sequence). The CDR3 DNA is TGCAGTGCTAGAGATGCCACCCTGGTCCCAGCGGGAGAGGGTAATGAGCAGTTCTTC. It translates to CSARDATLVPAGEGNEQFF.

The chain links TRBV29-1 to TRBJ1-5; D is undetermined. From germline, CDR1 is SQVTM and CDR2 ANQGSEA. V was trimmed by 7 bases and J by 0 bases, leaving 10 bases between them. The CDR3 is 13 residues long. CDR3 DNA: TGCAGCGGAGGAAACTCTAGCAATCAGCCCCAGCATTTT. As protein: CSGGNSSNQPQHF.

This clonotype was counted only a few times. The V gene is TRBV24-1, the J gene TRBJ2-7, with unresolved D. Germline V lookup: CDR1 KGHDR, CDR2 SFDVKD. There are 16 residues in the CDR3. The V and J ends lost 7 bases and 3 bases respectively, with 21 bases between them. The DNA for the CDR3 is TGTGCCACCAGGCCACCAGAGAGGAAAGGAGACTACGAGCAGTACTTC. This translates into CATRPPERKGDYEQYF.

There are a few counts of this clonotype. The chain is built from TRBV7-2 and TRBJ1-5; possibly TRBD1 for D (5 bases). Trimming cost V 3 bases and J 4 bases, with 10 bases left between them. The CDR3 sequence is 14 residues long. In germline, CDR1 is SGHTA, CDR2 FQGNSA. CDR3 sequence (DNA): TGTGCCAGCAGCTTTAACGGGGGAAATCAGCCCCAGCATTTT. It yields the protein CASSFNGGNQPQHF.